The 30 T cell receptor beta chains given below trace back to one sample, sequenced in a study of PD-1 blockade in classical Hodgkin lymphoma. Time point in this sample: cycle 4 day 1 (C4D1), after 6 weeks of nivolumab. Every one of the patients relapsed after autologous stem cell transplantation (brentuximab vedotin exposure was variable). The repertoire was sequenced with immunoSEQ multiplex PCR; TCRdb's copy has only in-frame clones and lacks some. Among some 100,000 clones listed, under 95% were seen once. This specimen was peripheral blood mononuclear cells (PBMCs), taken before the fourth cycle of nivolumab. The receptors were sampled from a human donor with classical Hodgkin lymphoma.

J is TRBJ1-1 and V is TRBV15; D ambiguous. Germline CDR1 LNHNV, CDR2 YYDKDF (reference sequence). This CDR3 has 14 amino acids. Between the trimmed V and J ends, which lost 3 bases and 8 bases, there was a span of 16 bases. The CDR3 region is CATSRRLRRLEAFF. CDR3 DNA: TGTGCCACCAGCAGGAGACTTCGGAGGTTGGAAGCTTTCTTT.

The genes are TRBV2 and TRBJ2-5; 7 nucleotides line up with TRBD1. The J call may be faulty, since TRBJ2-7 better matches the DNA end. Germline-derived CDR1 and CDR2 are SNHLY and FYNNEI. CDR3 length: 14 residues. CDR3 in amino acids: CASRQQGTGYEQYF. The DNA of the CDR3 is TGTGCCAGCAGACAACAGGGGACCGGCTACGAGCAGTACTTC.

The chain uses TRBV19 and TRBJ1-1, with 7 bases aligning to TRBD1. The CDR3 spans 12 residues. Germline V gene lookup returns CDR1 LNHDA and CDR2 SQIVND (reference sequence). CDR3 sequence reads: CAVQGLNTEAFF. The CDR3 coding sequence is TGTGCGGTACAGGGGCTGAACACTGAAGCTTTCTTT. Using reference TRBV19 and TRBJ1-1 for the parts outside the CDR3, the full variable domain is DGGITQSPKYLFRKEGQNVTLSCEQNLNHDAMYWYRQDPGQGLRLIYYSQIVNDFQKGDIAEGYSVSREKKESFPLTVTSAQKNPTAFYLCAVQGLNTEAFFGQGTRLTVV.

The chain combines TRBV28 with TRBJ1-5; D unclear. This CDR3 contains 11 residues. Trimming shortened V by 7 bases and J by 4 bases, and 5 bases separated the two germline ends. Germline CDR1 is MDHEN and CDR2 is SYDVKM. Here the CDR3 DNA reads TGTGCCAGCAACAATAATCAGCCCCAGCATTTT. This encodes CASNNNQPQHF.

The rearrangement joins TRBV4-1 to TRBJ2-7, with D possibly being TRBD2 (5 bases). The germline V gene encodes CDR1 MGHRA and CDR2 YSYEKL. The CDR3 runs 15 residues. The germline V and J ends were trimmed by 0 bases and 2 bases, with 11 bases remaining between them. The CDR3 nucleotides read TGCGCCAGCAGCCAAGAAGGAGGCCATCCCTACGAGCAGTACTTC. It codes for CASSQEGGHPYEQYF.

The chain is built from TRBV18 and TRBJ1-2; TRBD1 might be the D (5 bases). The germline gives CDR1 KGHSH, CDR2 LQKENI. Trimming removed 3 bases at V and 3 bases at J, with 11 bases between. The CDR3 totals 14 residues. In nucleotides, the CDR3 is TGTGCCAGCTCACCCTCGGGGGACCACTATGGCTACACCTTC. Translated, it gives CASSPSGDHYGYTF.

The rearrangement joins TRBV29-1 to TRBJ2-7, with D hard to call. The length of the CDR3 is 11 residues. CDR1 and CDR2 from the germline V gene are SQVTM and ANQGSEA. V was trimmed by 0 bases and J by 4 bases, leaving 4 bases between them. CDR3: CSVEESYEQYF. The CDR3 DNA is TGCAGCGTTGAAGAGTCTTACGAGCAGTACTTC.

V usage is TRBV5-1 and J usage is TRBJ1-5; tentatively, D is TRBD1 (6 bases). This CDR3 is 13 amino acids long. Germline assignment: CDR1 SGHRS and CDR2 YFSETQ. The V end lost 1 base, the J end lost 8 bases, and 10 bases lay between the germline ends. CDR3 nucleotide sequence: TGCGCCAGCAGCTTGACAGGGCGGGAGCCCCAGCATTTT. It encodes CASSLTGREPQHF. The variable domain in full, with the rest retrieved from reference TRBV5-1 and TRBJ1-5, is KAGVTQTPRYLIKTRGQQVTLSCSPISGHRSVSWYQQTPGQGLQFLFEYFSETQRNKGNFPGRFSGRQFSNSRSEMNVSTLELGDSALYLCASSLTGREPQHFGDGTRLSIL.

As for this clone: One junction end does not reproduce the germline sequence, and a read error may be involved. This CDR3 is also generated by other DNA sequences in the sample. The gene calls are TRBV30 and TRBJ1-1, with 8 bases aligning to TRBD1. The V gene's germline CDR1 is GTSNPN and CDR2 SVGIG (reference sequence). This CDR3 is built from 16 residues. The CDR3 nucleotides are TGTGCCTGGATCCCGGGACAGGTCTCTCCATTAACTGAGGCTTTCTTT. Its protein product is CAWIPGQVSPLTEAFF.

This chain joins TRBV19 and TRBJ1-5; D possibly corresponds to TRBD1 (5 bases). Germline CDR1 reads LNHDA; CDR2 reads SQIVND (reference sequence). V lost 6 bases and J 8 bases, leaving 17 bases between the germline ends. The length of the CDR3 is 14 residues. CDR3 protein: CASRGDLIGKPQHF. The CDR3 region has the DNA TGTGCCAGTAGGGGGGACCTAATAGGAAAGCCCCAGCATTTT.

The chain uses TRBV6-6 and TRBJ2-5, with 11 bases lining up with TRBD2. The V and J ends lost 2 bases and 3 bases, in that order; junction bases with no gene match: 2. Germline V CDR1 and CDR2: MNHNY, SVGAGI (reference sequence). The length of the CDR3 is 15 residues. The CDR3 DNA sequence: TGTGCCAGCAGTTACCCACTAGCGGGAGAAGAGACCCAGTACTTC. Residues: CASSYPLAGEETQYF.

J is TRBJ1-1 and V is TRBV27, with TRBD1 identical over 7 bases. From germline, CDR1 is MNHEY and CDR2 SMNVEV (reference sequence). CDR3 length equals 13 residues. Unmatched junction bases numbered 0, after V lost 4 bases and J lost 1 base. The CDR3 reads CASSWDRNTEAFF. DNA for the CDR3: TGTGCCAGCAGTTGGGACAGGAACACTGAAGCTTTCTTT.

This clone was counted only a few times. The V gene is TRBV2, the J gene TRBJ2-1; D not resolved. V dropped 5 bases and J dropped 6 bases, with 5 bases sitting between them. Per germline, CDR1 SNHLY and CDR2 FYNNEI. This CDR3 has 11 amino acids. CDR3 amino acids: CASSPGNEQFF. In nucleotides, the CDR3 is TGTGCCAGCAGTCCCGGCAATGAGCAGTTCTTC. Supplemented by reference TRBV2 and TRBJ2-1, the full variable domain reads EPEVTQTPSHQVTQMGQEVILRCVPISNHLYFYWYRQILGQKVEFLVSFYNNEISEKSEIFDDQFSVERPDGSNFTLKIRSTKLEDSAMYFCASSPGNEQFFGPGTRLTVL.

V is TRBV7-6 and J is TRBJ1-2, with TRBD1 matching over 8 bases. The length of the CDR3 is 13 residues. V lost 2 bases and J lost 4; bases outside the gene matches: 0. Germline loops: CDR1 SGHVS, CDR2 FNYEAQ. The CDR3 here is CASSLTGGYGYTF. CDR3 sequence (DNA): TGTGCCAGCAGCTTAACAGGGGGCTATGGCTACACCTTC.

This clone qualifies as medium-sized. This chain links TRBV29-1 with TRBJ1-2; D might be TRBD1 (6 bases). Per the germline V gene, CDR1 is SQVTM and CDR2 is ANQGSEA. V lost 5 bases and J lost 5, with 12 bases in between. The CDR3 extends over 12 amino acids. In DNA, the CDR3 is TGCAGCGTTCCAGGGGACTGGTATGGCTACACCTTC. Translation: CSVPGDWYGYTF.

The V gene is TRBV6-6, the J gene TRBJ1-6, with no clear D. Germline lookup yields CDR1 MNHNY and CDR2 SVGAGI (reference sequence). With 5 bases removed from V and 8 bases from J, the gap between germline ends came to 16 bases. The length of the CDR3 is 15 residues. The CDR3 sequence: CASSPSNRAHSPLHF. CDR3 DNA: TGTGCCAGCAGTCCTTCCAACCGGGCTCATTCACCCCTCCACTTT.

The chain is built from TRBV30 and TRBJ1-2, with no clear D. The CDR3 consists of 15 residues. The ends were cut back, 2 bases at V and 5 bases at J, with 18 bases in the middle. CDR1 is GTSNPN, CDR2 SVGIG, per germline (reference sequence). CDR3 coding DNA: TGTGCCTGGAGTCCCCCAAGGGCCGAGGTGTATGGCTACACCTTC. It encodes CAWSPPRAEVYGYTF.

This sequence joins TRBV30 and TRBJ1-2; perhaps TRBD1 as D (5 bases). CDR3 length: 13 amino acids. Per germline, CDR1 GTSNPN and CDR2 SVGIG (reference sequence). Between the trimmed V and J ends, which lost 8 bases and 3 bases, there was a span of 16 bases. In nucleotides, the CDR3 is TGTGCCGGTAACGACGGCAGGGACTATGGCTACACCTTC. Its protein product is CAGNDGRDYGYTF.

This rearrangement joins TRBV27 to TRBJ2-3; TRBD2 matches 8 bases. Germline assignment: CDR1 MNHEY and CDR2 SMNVEV (reference sequence). V gave up 6 bases and J gave up 4 bases; unmatched junction bases: 6. CDR3 size: 14 residues. The CDR3 protein is CASSRAGVADTQYF. DNA for the CDR3: TGTGCCAGCAGCAGAGCGGGAGTAGCAGATACGCAGTATTTT.

The chain employs TRBV11-3 and TRBJ2-3, with 7 nucleotides matching TRBD2. Losses at the gene ends were 5 bases for V and 1 base for J; bases not matched to a gene: 12. Per the germline V gene, CDR1 is SGHNT and CDR2 is YENEEA. The CDR3 has 17 amino acids. The CDR3 nucleotides read TGTGCCAGCAGCAGTCGGGGAGGGCCGGGAGGCACAGATACGCAGTATTTT. Protein: CASSSRGGPGGTDTQYF.

The J gene is TRBJ2-7, the V gene TRBV5-4; TRBD2 matches 7 bases. Germline CDR1 is SGHNT and CDR2 is YYREEE (reference sequence). Losses at the gene ends were 4 bases for V and 2 bases for J; bases not matched to a gene: 6. CDR3 length: 14 amino acids. DNA of the CDR3: TGTGCCAGCAGCCGACCGGGGGGAACCTACGAGCAGTACTTC. Translating gives CASSRPGGTYEQYF.

The chain links TRBV9 to TRBJ2-5; D is possibly TRBD2 (6 bases). The CDR3 spans 14 residues. Trimming stripped 4 bases from V and 5 bases from J, with 15 bases between. Germline V CDR1 and CDR2: SGDLS, YYNGEE. CDR3 in amino acids: CASSRGLCGETQYF. The CDR3 bases are TGTGCCAGCAGCAGGGGACTTTGTGGGGAGACCCAGTACTTC. The variable domain in full, with the rest retrieved from reference TRBV9 and TRBJ2-5, is DSGVTQTPKHLITATGQRVTLRCSPRSGDLSVYWYQQSLDQGLQFLIQYYNGEERAKGNILERFSAQQFPDLHSELNLSSLELGDSALYFCASSRGLCGETQYFGPGTRLLVL.

The chain has TRBV4-1 and TRBJ2-7, with TRBD2 identical over 8 bases. CDR1 and CDR2 from the germline V gene are MGHRA and YSYEKL. V lost 4 bases and J lost 5; bases outside the gene matches: 4. This CDR3 is built from 13 residues. The CDR3 region is CASSPLGGDEQYF. CDR3 nucleotide sequence: TGCGCCAGCAGCCCCCTCGGGGGGGACGAGCAGTACTTC.

The rearrangement uses TRBV6-1 and TRBJ2-3; 10 bases fit TRBD2. The V and J ends lost 7 bases and 0 bases, in that order; junction bases with no gene match: 1. The CDR3 has 14 amino acids. Per germline, CDR1 MNHNS and CDR2 SASEGT. The CDR3 loop reads CASKTSGSTDTQYF. CDR3 nucleotide sequence: TGTGCCAGCAAGACTAGCGGGAGCACAGATACGCAGTATTTT.

The chain carries TRBV28 and TRBJ2-7, with no clear D. There are 12 residues in the CDR3. Deletions cut 8 bases from V and 0 bases from J, with 8 bases between. Germline V CDR1 and CDR2: MDHEN, SYDVKM. The CDR3 DNA is TGTGCCAGCCGTGGCAACTCCTACGAGCAGTACTTC. This encodes CASRGNSYEQYF.

The chain couples TRBV25-1 to TRBJ2-5, with TRBD1 matching over 8 bases. The V segment lost 0 bases and the J segment 3 bases; nucleotides outside the gene matches: 9. There are 17 residues in the CDR3. In germline, CDR1 is MGHDK, CDR2 SYGVNS. The CDR3 coding sequence is TGTGCCAGCAGTGAATACGCCTCTCTGACAGGGGAAGAGACCCAGTACTTC. This translates into CASSEYASLTGEETQYF.

This clone was seen only once. The chain uses TRBV10-3 and TRBJ2-3, with 14 bases that match TRBD2. There are 17 residues in the CDR3. From germline, CDR1 is ENHRY and CDR2 SYGVKD. The junction had 7 bases not matched to a gene; V was cut back by 6 bases and J by 2 bases. The CDR3 DNA is TGTGCCATCAGCCTAGGACTAGCGGGGGGCGTCACAGATACGCAGTATTTT. It yields the protein CAISLGLAGGVTDTQYF.

This rearrangement joins TRBV9 to TRBJ1-3; 7 bases fit TRBD1. The CDR3 is 14 amino acids. The germline V gene has CDR1 SGDLS and CDR2 YYNGEE. Trimming cost V 3 bases and J 0 bases; bases outside gene matches: 0. CDR3 bases: TGTGCCAGCAGCGCAGGGGGCTCTGGAAACACCATATATTTT. Translation: CASSAGGSGNTIYF.

The chain employs TRBV19 and TRBJ1-1; the D is unclear. CDR1 is LNHDA and CDR2 is SQIVND in the germline V gene (reference sequence). CDR3 length: 14 amino acids. V was shortened by 3 bases and J by 2 bases, with 10 bases between the two germline ends. CDR3 amino acids: CASSMFPGNTEAFF. CDR3 DNA sequence: TGTGCCAGTAGTATGTTTCCAGGAAACACTGAAGCTTTCTTT.

This chain links TRBV11-3 with TRBJ2-1, with TRBD2 matching 14 bases. CDR1 and CDR2 from the germline V gene are SGHNT and YENEEA. The CDR3 is made up of 15 amino acids. The junction had 2 bases not matched to a gene; V was cut back by 3 bases and J by 7 bases. DNA for the CDR3: TGTGCCAGCAGCTTCAGGACTAGCGGGAGGAATGAGCAGTTCTTC. Translating it yields CASSFRTSGRNEQFF.